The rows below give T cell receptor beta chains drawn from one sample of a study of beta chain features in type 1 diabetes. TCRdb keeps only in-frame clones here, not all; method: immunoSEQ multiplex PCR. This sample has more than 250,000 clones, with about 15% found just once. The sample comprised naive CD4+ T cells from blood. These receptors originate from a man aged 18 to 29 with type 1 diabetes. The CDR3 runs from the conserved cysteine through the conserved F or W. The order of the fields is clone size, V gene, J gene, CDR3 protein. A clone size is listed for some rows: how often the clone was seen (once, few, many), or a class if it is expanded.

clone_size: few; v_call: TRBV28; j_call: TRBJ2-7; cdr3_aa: CASSEGGGRGNYEQYF
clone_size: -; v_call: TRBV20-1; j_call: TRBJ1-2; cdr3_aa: CSAYLSYGYTF
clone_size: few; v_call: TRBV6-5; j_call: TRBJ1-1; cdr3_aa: CASRFPGQLNTEAFF
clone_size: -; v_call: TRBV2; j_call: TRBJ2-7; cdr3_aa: CASSDGQGDYEQYF
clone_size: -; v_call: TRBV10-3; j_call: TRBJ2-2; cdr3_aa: CAISSGLAGANTGELFF
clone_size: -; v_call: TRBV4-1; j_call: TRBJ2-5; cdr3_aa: CASSQGGGSGSQETQYF
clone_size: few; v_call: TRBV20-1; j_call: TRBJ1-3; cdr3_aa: CSAPRGNTIYF
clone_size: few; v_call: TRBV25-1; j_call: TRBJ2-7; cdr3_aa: CASSDQGPYEQYF
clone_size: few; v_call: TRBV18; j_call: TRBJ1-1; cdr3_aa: CASSPISGGWTEAFF
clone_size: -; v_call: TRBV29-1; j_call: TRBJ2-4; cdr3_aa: CSVEDRGRLNIQYF
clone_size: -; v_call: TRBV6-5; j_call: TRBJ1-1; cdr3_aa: CASSYWGSEAFF